The 11 T cell receptor beta chains listed next were all sequenced from one sample in a study of T cells in Graves' hyperthyroidism and ophthalmopathy (dated by TCRdb to the late 2010s). Receptors were amplified or captured by multiplex PCR. The sequencer listed for this sample is Illumina HiSeq 2000. The TCR beta CDR3 regions were amplified from the RNA transcripts. The first round of RT-PCR for the TCR CDR3 was performed with the HTBI primer set and the Qiagen OneStep RT-PCR kit. The public reads were run again by TCRdb, first through fastp at Q25 and then through MiXCR, and only productive beta chains were kept. Duplicate CDR3 protein sequences are folded into a single record with the most common DNA and genes. This sample comprises some 500,000 distinct CDR3 sequences, roughly 14% of them detected only once. Roughly 17% of the sample comes from the top ten. The material sequenced was blood. The receptor set was obtained from a woman aged 18-30 years with Graves' hyperthyroidism.

This clonotype was detected many times. The chain uses TRBV7-9 and TRBJ1-1, with D perhaps matching TRBD1 (6 bases). V was trimmed by 0 bases and J by 1 base, leaving 12 bases between them. Germline V gene sequence: CDR1 SEHNR, CDR2 FQNEAQ (reference sequence). The CDR3 has 16 residues. For the CDR3, the DNA is TGTGCCAGCAGCTTAGCGCTTGAACAGGGGAACACTGAAGCTTTCTTT. This encodes CASSLALEQGNTEAFF. Together with reference TRBV7-9 and TRBJ1-1, the CDR3 gives the full variable domain: DTGVSQNPRHKITKRGQNVTFRCDPISEHNRLYWYRQTLGQGPEFLTYFQNEAQLEKSRLLSDRFSAERPKGSFSTLEIQRTEQGDSAMYLCASSLALEQGNTEAFFGQGTRLTVV.

V and J are TRBV7-2 and TRBJ2-7, with 7 bases matching TRBD2. Looked up from germline, CDR1 is SGHTA and CDR2 is FQGNSA. CDR3 length: 16 amino acids. V lost 3 bases and J lost 3; bases outside the gene matches: 11. The CDR3 DNA reads as TGTGCCAGCAGCTTTTTTGTTACTAGCGCCGTCTACGAGCAGTACTTC. This encodes CASSFFVTSAVYEQYF. The full variable domain, with the rest looked up from reference TRBV7-2 and TRBJ2-7, is GAGVSQSPSNKVTEKGKDVELRCDPISGHTALYWYRQSLGQGLEFLIYFQGNSAPDKSGLPSDRFSAERTGGSVSTLTIQRTQQEDSAVYLCASSFFVTSAVYEQYFGPGTRLTVT.

This rearrangement joins TRBV9 to TRBJ2-4; perhaps D is TRBD1 or TRBD2 (5 bases each). The V gene's germline CDR1 is SGDLS and CDR2 YYNGEE. Deletions cut 4 bases from V and 8 bases from J, with 13 bases between. The length of the CDR3 is 13 residues. The CDR3 reads CASSSGPADIQYF. CDR3 coding DNA: TGTGCCAGCAGCTCGGGACCCGCTGACATTCAGTACTTC.

This clonotype was detected ten times or more. This chain links TRBV28 with TRBJ1-4, with 7 bases fitting TRBD1. V gave up 6 bases and J gave up 6 bases; unmatched junction bases: 7. Germline lookup yields CDR1 MDHEN and CDR2 SYDVKM. The CDR3 loop spans 14 amino acids. CDR3 sequence reads: CASRSRGRDEKLFF. DNA of the CDR3: TGTGCCAGCAGGTCGAGGGGGCGCGATGAAAAACTGTTTTTT.

This clonotype was recorded at least ten times. The rearrangement uses TRBV3-1 and TRBJ2-1, with 14 bases lining up with TRBD2. V was pared by 6 bases and J by 6 bases, with 7 bases of the junction left unmatched. CDR1 and CDR2 from the germline V gene are LGHDT and YNNKEL (reference sequence). The CDR3 contains 16 residues. The CDR3 DNA reads as TGTGCCAGCAGACGAGGACTAGCGGGAGGAGGCAATGAGCAGTTCTTC. It yields the protein CASRRGLAGGGNEQFF.

Notes on this clonotype: With a much larger clone just one base away, this may be a read error. J is TRBJ2-5 and V is TRBV10-2; D is possibly TRBD2 (6 bases). This CDR3 is 14 amino acids long. Germline V CDR1 and CDR2: WSHSY, SAAADI. The CDR3 sequence: CASIESASVIAQYF. CDR3 DNA sequence: TGCGCCAGCATTGAGTCGGCTAGCGTCATCGCCCAGTACTTC.

The V gene is TRBV24-1, the J gene TRBJ2-2; D not certain. The V end was cut by 5 bases, the J end by 5 bases, with 8 bases between. CDR3 length: 13 amino acids. Germline-derived CDR1 and CDR2 are KGHDR and SFDVKD. CDR3 DNA: TGTGCCACCAGTGCTGCCGTAACCGGGGAGCTGTTTTTT. Its translation is CATSAAVTGELFF.

This clonotype was detected ten times or more. The CDR3 loop reads CASSTGLSGNTIYF. Written as DNA, the CDR3 is TGTGCCAGCAGTACAGGACTCTCTGGAAACACCATATATTTT. The chain employs TRBV12-3 or TRBV12-4 and TRBJ1-3; tentative D call: TRBD1 (5 bases). The CDR3 is 14 residues long. Between the trimmed V and J ends, which lost 5 bases and 0 bases, there was a span of 8 bases.

The chain combines TRBV7-9 with TRBJ2-7, with D tentatively TRBD1 (6 bases). V was shortened by 5 bases and J by 1 base, with 12 bases between the two germline ends. Germline V gene sequence: CDR1 SEHNR, CDR2 FQNEAQ (reference sequence). CDR3 length equals 14 residues. The CDR3 DNA reads TGTGCCAGCAGCCCAATGACAGGATCCTACGAGCAGTACTTC. It translates to CASSPMTGSYEQYF. Supplemented by reference TRBV7-9 and TRBJ2-7, the full variable domain reads DTGVSQNPRHKITKRGQNVTFRCDPISEHNRLYWYRQTLGQGPEFLTYFQNEAQLEKSRLLSDRFSAERPKGSFSTLEIQRTEQGDSAMYLCASSPMTGSYEQYFGPGTRLTVT.

This clonotype was found many times. This sequence joins TRBV29-1 and TRBJ2-5; 11 bases are a match to TRBD2. V lost 3 bases, J lost 4 bases, and 10 bases stayed unmatched. The CDR3 is 16 residues long. Per the germline V gene, CDR1 is SQVTM and CDR2 is ANQGSEA. CDR3 sequence reads: CSVEPLLAGGAETQYF. In DNA form, the CDR3 reads TGCAGCGTTGAGCCCCTTTTAGCGGGGGGGGCAGAGACCCAGTACTTC.

The table lists this clonotype with many counts. The CDR3, as DNA: TGTGCCAGCAGTCGGCCTGGGGCTAATGAAAAACTGTTTTTT. Its translation is CASSRPGANEKLFF. V usage is TRBV12-3 or TRBV12-4 and J usage is TRBJ1-4; D call uncertain. The CDR3 covers 14 residues. The V and J ends lost 5 bases and 3 bases respectively, with 10 bases between them.